This T cell receptor beta chain comes out of a study of shared clonotypes between healthy human individuals. Genomic DNA (from each subset) was split evenly across several immunoSEQ plates. Template for every sorted-subset replicate PCR totaled about 0.2 ug DNA, around 32,000 T cell genomes. Assay: immunoSEQ multiplex PCR; the TCRdb copy retains only in-frame clones and omits some. The sample lists 1,500,000 or so clones; roughly 96% were seen once. Worth noting for this clone: Its antigen is currently unknown.

Germline V gene sequence: CDR1 MNHEY, CDR2 SMNVEV (reference sequence). There are 15 residues in the CDR3. Trimming stripped 4 bases from V and 2 bases from J, with 14 bases between. General study results and limits: Memory subsets generally showed lower estimated richness than naive subsets. Relative to their counterparts shared across all four donors, non-shared clonotypes exhibited diminished generation probabilities.

The sequence derives from a man aged 30 to 45 in good health. J is TRBJ1-2 and V is TRBV27; TRBD1 might be the D (6 bases). The sequenced sample consisted of naive CD4+ T cells sorted from blood. The subset: CD45RA+ positively selected. The CDR3 reads CASSSDLGGNYGYTF. In DNA form, the CDR3 reads TGTGCCAGCAGTTCCGACCTAGGGGGGAACTATGGCTACACCTTC.